Detailed here is one TCR beta chain. Its antigen is undetermined. Oncomine TCR Beta short-read sequencing was applied to DNA from cultured CD4+ T cells. In TCRdb, the PCR reads were re-called with MiXCR into one record per CDR3 protein. The table includes fewer than 20,000 distinct CDR3 sequences, about 44% detected once. As for treatment: roughly ten-day PBMC culture with coronavirus spike peptide pools or control peptides (ViraFEST assay). CDR1 and CDR2 from the germline V gene are MNHEY and SVGAGI. There are 16 residues in the CDR3. V gave up 1 base and J gave up 3 bases; unmatched junction bases: 0. The data are from a study of vaccination and CD4 T cells after COVID-19.

This rearrangement joins TRBV6-5 to TRBJ2-5; TRBD2 aligns across 15 bases. Material for sequencing was CD4+ T cells from blood, cultured in vitro. The sequence came from a human donor who had recovered from COVID-19. In nucleotides, the CDR3 is TGTGCCAGCAGTTACTGGACTAGCGGGAGGGAAGAGACCCAGTACTTC. It yields the protein CASSYWTSGREETQYF.